The T cell receptor beta chain described here comes from a study of T cell repertoires in cytomegalovirus infection. Overall study: Public TCR beta signatures indicated both CMV infection and matching HLA type. Study-wide findings and caveats: The study found HLA-C-restricted CMV-specific TCR beta clonotypes dominating the ex vivo response.

TCRdb analysed the reads with MiXCR anew, one entry per CDR3 protein. The sample yields fewer than 300,000 distinct CDR3 sequences, 25% seen once. The table lists this clonotype with many counts. Antigen specificity is unknown. The CDR3 length is 15 residues. V lost 5 bases, J lost 0 bases, and 14 bases lay in between. Germline V gene data show CDR1 as SGHTA and CDR2 as FQGNSA. Material for sequencing was PBMCs. This clonotype was sampled from a human donor in good health (CMV status not recorded). Some clones in this sample may be carry-over from other donors' samples. J is TRBJ2-7 and V is TRBV7-2; D not resolved. This CDR3 is CASSRTGGASYEQYF. The CDR3, as DNA: TGTGCCAGCAGCCGTACTGGCGGTGCCTCCTACGAGCAGTACTTC.